A single sample gave rise to the 30 T cell receptor beta chains below, sequenced in a study of cytomegalovirus exposure and HLA in healthy donors. The PCR had 60 Vbeta and 13 Jbeta primers. This table comes from immunoSEQ multiplex PCR, and its TCRdb copy is limited to in-frame clones, with some not included. This specimen shows more than 90,000 clones; the ten leading clones hold roughly 6.6%. The sequenced material came from PBMCs. Source of these receptors: a man aged 35 to 55 in good health and CMV-seropositive.

Here the CDR3 reads CASSFGTINEQFF. The DNA for the CDR3 is TGTGCCAGCAGTTTCGGGACAATCAATGAGCAGTTCTTC. This chain connects TRBV6-5 to TRBJ2-1, with TRBD1 as a possible D gene (6 bases). The CDR3 spans 13 residues. CDR1 and CDR2 (germline): MNHEY, SVGAGI. The ends were cut back, 4 bases at V and 6 bases at J, with 10 bases in the middle.

The J gene is TRBJ2-1, the V gene TRBV28; 15 nucleotides line up with TRBD2. V lost 4 bases to trimming and J lost 9 bases; unmatched junction nucleotides: 4. Per germline, CDR1 MDHEN and CDR2 SYDVKM. The CDR3 totals 15 residues. The CDR3 DNA reads TGTGCCAGCAGTTCTCCGGGACTAGCGGGAGGTGAGCAGTTCTTC. This codes for CASSSPGLAGGEQFF.

The V gene is TRBV28, the J gene TRBJ1-5; D is unresolved. The CDR3 spans 14 residues. Looked up from germline, CDR1 is MDHEN and CDR2 is SYDVKM. Trimming took 3 bases from V and 7 from J, leaving 13 bases between them. CDR3: CASSFTLGIQPQHF. In DNA form, the CDR3 reads TGTGCCAGCAGTTTTACCCTCGGTATACAGCCCCAGCATTTT.

The chain is built from TRBV7-9 and TRBJ2-2; the match to TRBD2 covers 8 bases. This CDR3 spans 16 amino acids. Germline trimming cut 6 bases from V and 2 bases from J; bases unmatched to any gene: 8. The germline gives CDR1 SEHNR, CDR2 FQNEAQ (reference sequence). The chain's CDR3 is CASRVPGRVNTGELFF. CDR3 coding DNA: TGTGCCAGCAGAGTCCCCGGGAGGGTAAACACCGGGGAGCTGTTTTTT.

As to this clone: Other DNA sequences in this sample translate to the same CDR3. CDR3 protein: CALRPGQGVIGELFF. DNA for the CDR3: TGTGCCCTCAGACCGGGACAGGGCGTTATCGGGGAGCTGTTTTTT. The genes are TRBV30 and TRBJ2-2; TRBD1 matches at 9 bases. The CDR3 is 15 residues long. The trim removed 8 bases at V and 7 bases at J, leaving 14 bases unmatched. Germline CDR1 reads GTSNPN; CDR2 reads SVGIG (reference sequence).

The chain recombines TRBV7-2 with TRBJ1-5; D gene ambiguous. Germline V lookup: CDR1 SGHTA, CDR2 FQGNSA. This CDR3 has 13 residues. Trimming left V 1 base short and J 9 bases short, with 10 bases between. The CDR3 DNA reads TGTGCCAGCAGCTTAGGAACATCCCTGCCCCAGCATTTT. The encoded protein is CASSLGTSLPQHF.

The chain links TRBV5-6 to TRBJ2-6, with D hard to call. Germline CDR1 SGHDT, CDR2 YYEEEE. The length of the CDR3 is 14 residues. V lost 4 bases and J 0 bases, leaving 5 bases between the germline ends. DNA for the CDR3: TGTGCCAGCAGCGCGTCCTCTGGGGCCAACGTCCTGACTTTC. Its protein product is CASSASSGANVLTF.

The chain uses TRBV27 and TRBJ2-2; 8 positions agree with TRBD1. V dropped 5 bases and J dropped 3; count of bases not matched to a gene: 5. Germline V gives CDR1 MNHEY, CDR2 SMNVEV (reference sequence). This CDR3 has 15 amino acids. The CDR3, as DNA: TGTGCCAGCAGTCCCGGGGACAGGTACACCGGGGAGCTGTTTTTT. Its protein product is CASSPGDRYTGELFF.

The chain has TRBV6-5 and TRBJ2-1; a possible D gene is TRBD2 (6 bases). CDR1 is MNHEY and CDR2 is SVGAGI in the germline V gene. This CDR3 contains 15 residues. Trimming removed 6 bases at V and 0 bases at J, with 12 bases between. The CDR3 is CASRTSGSSYNEQFF. Written as DNA, the CDR3 is TGTGCCAGCAGGACCAGCGGGTCCTCCTACAATGAGCAGTTCTTC.

The chain employs TRBV5-4 and TRBJ2-1; 7 bases are a match to TRBD2. Germline lookup yields CDR1 SGHNT and CDR2 YYREEE (reference sequence). J was trimmed by 2 bases and V by 4 bases; bases with no gene match: 6. This CDR3 has 15 amino acids. The CDR3 protein is CASSASSGTYNEQFF. The CDR3 nucleotides are TGTGCCAGCAGCGCGTCTAGCGGTACCTACAATGAGCAGTTCTTC.

CDR3 loop: CASSFTGGKNYGYTF. The CDR3 bases are TGTGCCAGCAGTTTTACAGGGGGCAAGAACTATGGCTACACCTTC. The chain combines TRBV28 with TRBJ1-2, with 9 bases that match TRBD1. Germline V gene lookup returns CDR1 MDHEN and CDR2 SYDVKM. The CDR3 is 15 residues long. V lost 3 bases to trimming and J lost 2 bases; unmatched junction nucleotides: 4.

V usage is TRBV29-1 and J usage is TRBJ1-4, with D tentatively TRBD1 (6 bases). Trimming stripped 4 bases from V and 0 bases from J, with 9 bases between. In germline, CDR1 is SQVTM, CDR2 ANQGSEA. This CDR3 comprises 14 residues. The CDR3 sequence: CSVARTATNEKLFF. The CDR3 DNA reads as TGCAGCGTTGCCCGGACAGCAACTAATGAAAAACTGTTTTTT. Based on the CDR3 plus reference TRBV29-1 and TRBJ1-4, the full variable domain is SAVISQKPSRDICQRGTSLTIQCQVDSQVTMMFWYRQQPGQSLTLIATANQGSEATYESGFVIDKFPISRPNLTFSTLTVSNMSPEDSSIYLCSVARTATNEKLFFGSGTQLSVL.

This sequence joins TRBV6-1 and TRBJ2-7; D is unresolved. The CDR3 runs to 12 residues. The germline V gene has CDR1 MNHNS and CDR2 SASEGT. The ends were cut back, 3 bases at V and 5 bases at J, with 8 bases in the middle. CDR3: CASSEAVNEQYF. The CDR3 DNA follows: TGTGCCAGCAGTGAGGCCGTCAACGAGCAGTACTTC.

The V call is TRBV19, the J call TRBJ2-1, with D possibly TRBD2 on 6 matching bases. Germline V gene lookup returns CDR1 LNHDA and CDR2 SQIVND (reference sequence). This CDR3 has 15 amino acids. Trimming pared 3 bases from V and 6 bases from J, leaving 15 bases between. CDR3: CASSIEEGRFNEQFF. The CDR3 DNA is TGTGCCAGTAGTATCGAGGAAGGGAGGTTCAATGAGCAGTTCTTC.

The chain carries TRBV2 and TRBJ1-5; D remains ambiguous. The CDR3 loop spans 16 amino acids. The V end lost 6 bases, the J end lost 0 bases, and 15 bases lay between the germline ends. Germline-derived CDR1 and CDR2 are SNHLY and FYNNEI. CDR3: CASSPVSVNSNQPQHF. CDR3 nucleotides: TGTGCCAGCAGCCCAGTATCAGTTAATAGCAATCAGCCCCAGCATTTT.

As to this clone: The sample holds other DNA sequences that translate to the same CDR3. V gene TRBV5-1 combines with J gene TRBJ1-1, with D perhaps TRBD1 (6 bases). The CDR3 loop spans 14 amino acids. Trimming stripped 1 base from V and 1 base from J, with 8 bases between. Germline-derived CDR1 and CDR2 are SGHRS and YFSETQ. CDR3 protein: CASSLQGTNTEAFF. CDR3 bases: TGCGCCAGCAGCTTGCAGGGGACGAACACTGAAGCTTTCTTT.

The chain combines TRBV9 with TRBJ2-4; 10 bases are a match to TRBD2. The germline gives CDR1 SGDLS, CDR2 YYNGEE. Trimming removed 7 bases from V and 3 bases from J; junction bases left unmatched: 10. The CDR3 runs 16 residues. The CDR3 sequence is CASSPGTSAFKNIQYF. CDR3 coding DNA: TGTGCCAGCTCCCCAGGGACTAGCGCATTCAAAAACATTCAGTACTTC. The full variable domain, completed using reference TRBV9 and TRBJ2-4, is DSGVTQTPKHLITATGQRVTLRCSPRSGDLSVYWYQQSLDQGLQFLIQYYNGEERAKGNILERFSAQQFPDLHSELNLSSLELGDSALYFCASSPGTSAFKNIQYFGAGTRLSVL.

J is TRBJ2-2 and V is TRBV27; D gene unclear. Trimming stripped 5 bases from V and 1 base from J, with 8 bases between. CDR3 length: 14 residues. The germline V gene encodes CDR1 MNHEY and CDR2 SMNVEV (reference sequence). CDR3 DNA: TGTGCCAGCAGTCTTTACGGGAACACCGGGGAGCTGTTTTTT. Translation: CASSLYGNTGELFF.

The chain joins TRBV2 to TRBJ1-4, with TRBD1 matching 7 bases. The V gene end was trimmed by 4 bases and the J gene end by 8 bases; junction bases not matched to a gene: 7. The CDR3 contains 14 residues. Germline lookup yields CDR1 SNHLY and CDR2 FYNNEI. The chain's CDR3 is CASSGEDRREKLFF. The CDR3 DNA sequence: TGTGCCAGCAGTGGGGAGGACAGGCGGGAAAAACTGTTTTTT.

The chain combines TRBV13 with TRBJ2-3, with D possibly TRBD1 on 5 matching bases. CDR1 PRHDT and CDR2 FYEKMQ come from the germline V gene (reference sequence). The ends were cut back, 2 bases at V and 0 bases at J, with 27 bases in the middle. The CDR3 length is 21 residues. The CDR3 spells CASSLSNSVDSENLSTDTQYF. The CDR3 DNA is TGTGCCAGCAGCTTAAGTAACTCCGTAGACAGCGAAAATCTTAGCACAGATACGCAGTATTTT.

The V call is TRBV27, the J call TRBJ2-5, with 8 bases matching TRBD2. CDR1 MNHEY and CDR2 SMNVEV come from the germline V gene (reference sequence). The trim removed 3 bases at V and 1 base at J, leaving 7 bases unmatched. The CDR3 has 16 amino acids. CDR3 DNA: TGTGCCAGCAGTTTGGGACTAGTTGGGGTCCAAGAGACCCAGTACTTC. Translated, it gives CASSLGLVGVQETQYF.

The gene calls are TRBV15 and TRBJ2-3; D is unclear. The V end lost 7 bases, the J end lost 1 base, and 9 bases lay between the germline ends. Germline V gene data show CDR1 as LNHNV and CDR2 as YYDKDF (reference sequence). The CDR3 runs to 13 residues. The CDR3 sequence is CATNSGGTDTQYF. The CDR3 nucleotides are TGTGCCACCAATTCCGGAGGCACAGATACGCAGTATTTT.

The CDR3: CASSQVLGDYEQYF. CDR3 in DNA: TGTGCCAGCAGCCAAGTCCTAGGGGACTACGAGCAGTACTTC. The rearrangement joins TRBV4-2 to TRBJ2-7; TRBD1 might be the D (5 bases). The CDR3 runs 14 residues. The germline V and J ends were trimmed by 1 base and 3 bases, with 10 bases remaining between them. Germline V lookup: CDR1 LGHNA, CDR2 YNFKEQ.

CDR3 sequence reads: CASSLVGQLRDTGELFF. The CDR3, as DNA: TGTGCCAGCAGCTTGGTAGGACAGCTGCGAGACACCGGGGAGCTGTTTTTT. J is TRBJ2-2 and V is TRBV5-5, with D possibly matching TRBD1 (6 bases). This CDR3 is built from 17 residues. Trimming shortened V by 0 bases and J by 3 bases, and 15 bases separated the two germline ends. Germline loops: CDR1 SGHKS, CDR2 YYEKEE (reference sequence).

The V gene is TRBV5-6, the J gene TRBJ2-7, with D tentatively TRBD2 (7 bases). The CDR3 totals 16 residues. Germline CDR1 SGHDT, CDR2 YYEEEE. V lost 0 bases and J 6 bases, leaving 19 bases between the germline ends. The CDR3, as DNA: TGTGCCAGCAGCTTGGCCTGGGGGGGCTCGGGAAGCGAGCAGTACTTC. It translates to CASSLAWGGSGSEQYF.

This sequence joins TRBV29-1 and TRBJ2-7, with 13 nucleotides matching TRBD2. V lost 4 bases to trimming and J lost 2 bases; unmatched junction nucleotides: 2. The CDR3 runs to 14 residues. Germline V gene lookup returns CDR1 SQVTM and CDR2 ANQGSEA. For the CDR3, the DNA is TGCAGCGTTGGGGGACTAGCGGGACCCTACGAGCAGTACTTC. Its protein product is CSVGGLAGPYEQYF.

This chain uses TRBV18 with TRBJ2-7, with D perhaps matching TRBD2 (6 bases). There are 15 residues in the CDR3. Germline V CDR1 and CDR2: KGHSH, LQKENI. V was cut by 0 bases and J by 1 base, with 10 bases left in between. Here the CDR3 reads CASSPPGRESYEQYF. The CDR3 DNA reads TGTGCCAGCTCACCACCGGGACGGGAGTCCTACGAGCAGTACTTC.

The genes are TRBV2 and TRBJ2-6, with D tentatively TRBD2 (6 bases). Germline assignment: CDR1 SNHLY and CDR2 FYNNEI. The CDR3 sequence is 13 residues long. V was trimmed by 8 bases and J by 4 bases, leaving 9 bases between them. The CDR3 sequence: CASGGSGANVLTF. The CDR3 bases are TGTGCCAGCGGGGGGTCCGGGGCCAACGTCCTGACTTTC.

V usage is TRBV2 and J usage is TRBJ1-2, with D uncertain. Between the trimmed V and J ends, which lost 1 base and 4 bases, there was a span of 10 bases. Germline V gene data show CDR1 as SNHLY and CDR2 as FYNNEI. CDR3 length: 14 amino acids. The CDR3 region is CASSEGTRGYGYTF. DNA for the CDR3: TGTGCCAGCAGTGAAGGTACGCGGGGCTATGGCTACACCTTC.

The rearrangement uses TRBV2 and TRBJ2-3; 8 bases map to TRBD2. CDR3 size: 16 residues. Germline loops: CDR1 SNHLY, CDR2 FYNNEI. The J segment lost 0 bases and the V segment lost 1 base, leaving 3 bases of the junction unmatched. The CDR3 reads CASSEVSSGSTDTQYF. In DNA form, the CDR3 reads TGTGCCAGCAGTGAAGTGTCTAGCGGGAGCACAGATACGCAGTATTTT.